Below, 3 T cell receptor beta chains from the same sample are listed, as sequenced in a study of CD8+ T cells in alopecia areata (dated by TCRdb to between 2018 and 2020). The library was generated by the immunoSEQ multiplex PCR assay. For TCR sequencing, RNA was extracted from every sample and reverse transcribed into cDNA to serve as template. The immuneACCESS repertoire file appears here via TCRdb, limited to in-frame rearrangements. These files lack a portion of the clones; in checked studies, under half of the deficit traces to unresolved V genes, and the cause of the others is not known. This sample is represented by around 190,000 clones; about 56% of them were singletons. The ten most abundant clones make up roughly 5.3% of the sample. Sequencing was carried out using CD8+ T cells sorted from blood. These receptors all stem from a human donor in good health.

The J gene is TRBJ1-2, the V gene TRBV13, with D tentatively TRBD1 (6 bases). Germline CDR1 reads PRHDT; CDR2 reads FYEKMQ (reference sequence). The CDR3 is 13 amino acids. The ends were cut back, 3 bases at V and 8 bases at J, with 13 bases in the middle. The CDR3 region has the DNA TGTGCCAGCAGCTTTACAGGGCCGAGGGGCTACACCTTC. This sequence encodes CASSFTGPRGYTF.

The J gene is TRBJ1-5, the V gene TRBV7-9, with D unresolved. The germline CDR1 and CDR2 sequences are SEHNR and FQNEAQ (reference sequence). This CDR3 spans 15 amino acids. The ends were cut back, 1 base at V and 5 bases at J, with 12 bases in the middle. The CDR3 sequence: CASSLDFTPDQPQHF. The CDR3 DNA follows: TGTGCCAGCAGCTTAGATTTCACACCCGATCAGCCCCAGCATTTT.

This rearrangement joins TRBV7-9 to TRBJ2-3, with D unresolved. V was trimmed by 1 base and J by 0 bases, leaving 11 bases between them. The CDR3 is 16 amino acids. Germline V gene sequence: CDR1 SEHNR, CDR2 FQNEAQ (reference sequence). The CDR3 bases are TGTGCCAGCAGCTTAGAGGCCCTGGGGAGCACAGATACGCAGTATTTT. Its protein product is CASSLEALGSTDTQYF.